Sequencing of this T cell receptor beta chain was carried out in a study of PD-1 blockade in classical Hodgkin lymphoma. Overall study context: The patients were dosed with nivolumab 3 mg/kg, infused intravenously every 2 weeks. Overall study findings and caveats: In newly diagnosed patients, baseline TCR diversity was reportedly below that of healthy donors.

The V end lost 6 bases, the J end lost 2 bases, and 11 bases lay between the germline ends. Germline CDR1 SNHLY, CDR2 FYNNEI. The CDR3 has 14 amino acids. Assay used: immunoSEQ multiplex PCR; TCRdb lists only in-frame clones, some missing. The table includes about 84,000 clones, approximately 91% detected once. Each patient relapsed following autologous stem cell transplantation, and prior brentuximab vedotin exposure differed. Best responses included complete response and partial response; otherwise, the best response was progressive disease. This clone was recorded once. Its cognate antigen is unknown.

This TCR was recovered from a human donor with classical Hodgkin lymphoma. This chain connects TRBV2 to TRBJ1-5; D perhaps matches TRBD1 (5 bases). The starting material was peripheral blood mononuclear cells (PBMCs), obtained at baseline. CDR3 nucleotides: TGTGCCAGCAGCGGGACGGCTCGCAATCAGCCCCAGCATTTT. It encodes CASSGTARNQPQHF. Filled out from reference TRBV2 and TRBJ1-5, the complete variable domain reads EPEVTQTPSHQVTQMGQEVILRCVPISNHLYFYWYRQILGQKVEFLVSFYNNEISEKSEIFDDQFSVERPDGSNFTLKIRSTKLEDSAMYFCASSGTARNQPQHFGDGTRLSIL.